Following are 23 T cell receptor beta chains from one sample sequenced in a study of blood T cell repertoires in COVID-19. The method was immunoSEQ multiplex PCR; TCRdb's version includes in-frame clones alone and lacks a portion of them. The table includes 270,000 or so clones, approximately 90% detected once. Sequenced sample: PBMCs or T cells enriched from blood (not recorded which). All receptors derive from a man aged 35-49 years who had been exposed to COVID-19.

The J gene is TRBJ2-7, the V gene TRBV9, with 14 positions matching TRBD2. The junction had 17 bases not matched to a gene; V was cut back by 0 bases and J by 6 bases. Looked up from germline, CDR1 is SGDLS and CDR2 is YYNGEE. This CDR3 spans 20 amino acids. The chain's CDR3 is CASSVGSGTSGSERESEQYF. In DNA form, the CDR3 reads TGTGCCAGCAGCGTAGGGTCCGGGACTAGCGGGAGCGAACGGGAGAGCGAGCAGTACTTC. The full variable domain, in which reference TRBV9 and TRBJ2-7 provide the parts outside the CDR3, is DSGVTQTPKHLITATGQRVTLRCSPRSGDLSVYWYQQSLDQGLQFLIQYYNGEERAKGNILERFSAQQFPDLHSELNLSSLELGDSALYFCASSVGSGTSGSERESEQYFGPGTRLTVT.

The V and J genes are TRBV4-1 and TRBJ1-1; TRBD1 might be the D (5 bases). The germline gives CDR1 MGHRA, CDR2 YSYEKL. This CDR3 spans 16 amino acids. Trimming removed 1 base from V and 1 base from J, with 13 bases in between. Here the CDR3 reads CASSQGAPRANTEAFF. In DNA form, the CDR3 reads TGCGCCAGCAGCCAAGGAGCTCCCAGGGCGAACACTGAAGCTTTCTTT.

Here the CDR3 reads CASSLVSRGNEQFF. Here the CDR3 DNA reads TGTGCCAGCAGCTTAGTTAGTCGGGGCAATGAGCAGTTCTTC. V is TRBV7-9 and J is TRBJ2-1, with D maybe TRBD2 (5 bases). Trimming pared 1 base from V and 6 bases from J, leaving 10 bases between. The CDR3 has 14 residues. In germline, CDR1 is SEHNR, CDR2 FQNEAQ (reference sequence).

The V gene is TRBV2, the J gene TRBJ2-5; TRBD2 agrees at 13 bases. The V gene end was trimmed by 7 bases and the J gene end by 5 bases; junction bases not matched to a gene: 22. Germline V lookup: CDR1 SNHLY, CDR2 FYNNEI. The CDR3 length is 20 residues. For the CDR3, the DNA is TGTGCCAGCAAATGGGTTCTCGGGACTAGCGGGAAGAGGCGGCAGGAGACCCAGTACTTC. It codes for CASKWVLGTSGKRRQETQYF.

V gene TRBV5-1 combines with J gene TRBJ1-1; a possible D gene is TRBD1 (6 bases). Deletions cut 2 bases from V and 7 bases from J, with 9 bases between. This CDR3 spans 12 amino acids. CDR1 is SGHRS, CDR2 YFSETQ, per germline. The CDR3, as DNA: TGCGCCAGCAGCTTCCCGGACAGTGAAGCTTTCTTT. This codes for CASSFPDSEAFF.

J is TRBJ2-3 and V is TRBV2, with TRBD1 matching over 9 bases. The germline V gene has CDR1 SNHLY and CDR2 FYNNEI. V gave up 6 bases and J gave up 2 bases; unmatched junction bases: 3. The CDR3 length is 14 residues. The CDR3, as DNA: TGTGCCAGCAGACGGGACAGGGCCACAGATACGCAGTATTTT. This codes for CASRRDRATDTQYF.

The chain recombines TRBV5-1 with TRBJ2-3, with TRBD2 identical over 10 bases. This CDR3 region has 14 residues. Per the germline V gene, CDR1 is SGHRS and CDR2 is YFSETQ. V was clipped by 5 bases and J by 7 bases; unmatched bases: 7. The CDR3, as DNA: TGCGCCAGCAGAACCGGGACTAGCGTCAATACGCAGTATTTT. It specifies CASRTGTSVNTQYF.

This sequence joins TRBV7-6 and TRBJ1-2; 8 bases are shared with TRBD1. Germline values: CDR1 SGHVS, CDR2 FNYEAQ. This CDR3 has 16 residues. V shed 2 bases, J shed 2 bases, and the junction held 7 bases outside the gene matches. The CDR3 loop is CASSLSQGANNYGYTF. DNA of the CDR3: TGTGCCAGCAGCTTAAGTCAGGGGGCGAACAACTATGGCTACACCTTC.

The chain links TRBV2 to TRBJ1-3, with 9 bases that match TRBD1. CDR1 is SNHLY and CDR2 is FYNNEI in the germline V gene. CDR3 length: 16 amino acids. V lost 5 bases and J lost 0; bases outside the gene matches: 5. As DNA, the CDR3 is TGTGCCAGCAGTCCGACGACAGGGGGCTCTGGAAACACCATATATTTT. Amino acids: CASSPTTGGSGNTIYF.

This clone was counted once. The V and J genes are TRBV29-1 and TRBJ2-5; D might be TRBD1 (5 bases). The V end lost 3 bases, the J end lost 1 base, and 9 bases lay between the germline ends. The length of the CDR3 is 13 residues. The germline CDR1 and CDR2 sequences are SQVTM and ANQGSEA. The chain's CDR3 is CSVDVQGQETQYF. CDR3 in DNA: TGCAGCGTTGATGTGCAGGGCCAAGAGACCCAGTACTTC.

CDR3 sequence: CASSSLGGHGEQYF. CDR3 nucleotide sequence: TGTGCCAGCAGTTCCTTGGGAGGCCATGGCGAGCAGTACTTC. The chain combines TRBV28 with TRBJ2-7; D may be TRBD2 (6 bases). Trimming cost V 4 bases and J 6 bases, with 16 bases left between them. The CDR3 length is 14 residues. Germline values: CDR1 MDHEN, CDR2 SYDVKM.

The gene calls are TRBV10-3 and TRBJ1-3, with TRBD1 matching over 7 bases. In germline, CDR1 is ENHRY, CDR2 SYGVKD. V lost 10 bases to trimming and J lost 4 bases; unmatched junction nucleotides: 7. CDR3 size: 13 residues. The CDR3: CATTDREGNTIYF. Here the CDR3 DNA reads TGTGCCACTACAGACAGGGAGGGAAACACCATATATTTT.

This clone was seen only once. The chain joins TRBV10-1 to TRBJ1-1; weak D call: TRBD1 (6 bases). Looked up from germline, CDR1 is WNHNN and CDR2 is SYGVQD (reference sequence). There are 13 residues in the CDR3. V gave up 5 bases and J gave up 6 bases, with 13 bases separating them. The CDR3 DNA sequence: TGCGCCAGCAGTCCTCAGGGGAGCGCTGAAGCTTTCTTT. Its translation is CASSPQGSAEAFF.

This clone was seen only once. The chain employs TRBV29-1 and TRBJ1-1; 7 nucleotides line up with TRBD1. Germline CDR1 and CDR2: SQVTM and ANQGSEA. This CDR3 spans 11 amino acids. The V and J ends lost 4 bases and 7 bases, in that order; junction bases with no gene match: 3. This CDR3 is CSVGQGNEAFF. The CDR3 DNA is TGCAGCGTTGGACAGGGCAATGAAGCTTTCTTT.

The chain couples TRBV28 to TRBJ1-2; 9 positions match TRBD1. Germline trimming cut 6 bases from V and 3 bases from J; bases unmatched to any gene: 5. CDR3 length: 14 amino acids. Per germline, CDR1 MDHEN and CDR2 SYDVKM. CDR3 in amino acids: CASRQGAMDYGYTF. CDR3 sequence (DNA): TGTGCCAGCAGACAGGGGGCGATGGACTATGGCTACACCTTC.

The rearrangement uses TRBV18 and TRBJ2-7; 7 bases line up with TRBD1. The CDR3 loop spans 14 amino acids. CDR1 and CDR2 from the germline V gene are KGHSH and LQKENI. Trimming took 5 bases from V and 0 from J; bases not matched to a gene: 4. The CDR3 region has the DNA TGTGCCAGCTCATACGACAGGGCCTCCTACGAGCAGTACTTC. This translates into CASSYDRASYEQYF.

The rearrangement uses TRBV10-3 and TRBJ1-4, with 7 nucleotides matching TRBD1. This CDR3 contains 13 residues. J lost 8 bases, V lost 10 bases, and 10 bases had no gene match. CDR1 is ENHRY and CDR2 is SYGVKD in the germline V gene. The CDR3 DNA reads as TGTGCCACCAGAGCGACAGGGCTGGAAAAACTGTTTTTT. It yields the protein CATRATGLEKLFF.

A single count supports this clone. V is TRBV9 and J is TRBJ1-1, with 9 bases lining up with TRBD1. Germline assignment: CDR1 SGDLS and CDR2 YYNGEE. This CDR3 has 14 amino acids. Trimming took 2 bases from V and 6 from J; bases not matched to a gene: 5. CDR3 nucleotide sequence: TGTGCCAGCAGCGTGCGGGACAGGGTCGCTGAAGCTTTCTTT. Protein sequence: CASSVRDRVAEAFF.

This chain links TRBV5-1 with TRBJ2-2; TRBD2 is a possible D gene (7 bases). Trimming removed 3 bases from V and 4 bases from J, with 16 bases in between. Germline CDR1 reads SGHRS; CDR2 reads YFSETQ. The CDR3 is 16 amino acids. The DNA for the CDR3 is TGCGCCAGCAGCTACCCGGGGGGCCGGGGCACCGGGGAGCTGTTTTTT. It is translated as CASSYPGGRGTGELFF. Full variable domain (outside the CDR3, taken from reference TRBV5-1 and TRBJ2-2): KAGVTQTPRYLIKTRGQQVTLSCSPISGHRSVSWYQQTPGQGLQFLFEYFSETQRNKGNFPGRFSGRQFSNSRSEMNVSTLELGDSALYLCASSYPGGRGTGELFFGEGSRLTVL.

The rearrangement joins TRBV28 to TRBJ1-3; a possible D gene is TRBD1 (6 bases). In germline, CDR1 is MDHEN, CDR2 SYDVKM. V shed 7 bases and J shed 3 bases, with 16 bases lying between them. The CDR3 sequence is 15 residues long. CDR3 DNA sequence: TGTGCCAGCACCACCCCTTGGGGGCTTGGAAACACCATATATTTT. Protein product: CASTTPWGLGNTIYF.

As regards this clone: The same CDR3 also results from other DNA sequences found in this sample. The chain combines TRBV18 with TRBJ1-1; D might be TRBD1 (5 bases). V lost 3 bases to trimming and J lost 5 bases, with 10 bases between them. CDR1 KGHSH and CDR2 LQKENI come from the germline V gene. The CDR3 has 13 residues. The CDR3 loop is CASSPPGGTEAFF. The CDR3 region has the DNA TGTGCCAGCTCACCGCCGGGGGGGACTGAAGCTTTCTTT.

The rearrangement joins TRBV7-2 to TRBJ2-1; 7 nucleotides align to TRBD2. V lost 5 bases and J lost 5; bases outside the gene matches: 9. CDR3 size: 15 residues. CDR1 and CDR2 from the germline V gene are SGHTA and FQGNSA. DNA for the CDR3: TGTGCCAGCAGCCCCGGGAGGTCTCGAAACAATGAGCAGTTCTTC. This encodes CASSPGRSRNNEQFF.

The V call is TRBV5-4, the J call TRBJ2-7; a weak D match, TRBD2 (5 bases). CDR1 and CDR2 (germline): SGHNT, YYREEE (reference sequence). The CDR3 covers 13 residues. V gave up 0 bases and J gave up 4 bases, with 8 bases separating them. In DNA, the CDR3 is TGTGCCAGCAGCTTGGATGAGGGTTACGAGCAGTACTTC. Its translation: CASSLDEGYEQYF. The full variable domain, completed using reference TRBV5-4 and TRBJ2-7, is ETGVTQSPTHLIKTRGQQVTLRCSSQSGHNTVSWYQQALGQGPQFIFQYYREEENGRGNFPPRFSGLQFPNYSSELNVNALELDDSALYLCASSLDEGYEQYFGPGTRLTVT.